Following are 12 T cell receptor beta chains from one sample sequenced in a study of T-cell memory formation after mild COVID-19. TCRdb itself ran the 5' RACE reads through MiXCR, one entry per CDR3 protein. Counted here are roughly 600,000 distinct CDR3 sequences, under 20% occurring once; the ten biggest clones make up 12%. The sequenced sample was PBMCs or a T cell subset sorted from them (not recorded which). Receptor source: an adult woman who had mild COVID-19 (a few samples of this study predate the infection). Cell type and time point are not known.

The gene calls are TRBV12-3 or TRBV12-4 and TRBJ2-1; 10 bases align to TRBD2. This CDR3 comprises 15 residues. The J segment lost 9 bases and the V segment lost 0 bases, leaving 5 bases of the junction unmatched. CDR3 region: CASSLAAGGPIEQFF. CDR3 nucleotide sequence: TGTGCCAGCAGTTTAGCAGCGGGAGGGCCGATTGAGCAGTTCTTC.

This clonotype occurred many times. This chain connects TRBV5-1 to TRBJ2-4; 7 positions agree with TRBD1. CDR3 length: 12 amino acids. The V gene end was trimmed by 3 bases and the J gene end by 14 bases; junction bases not matched to a gene: 8. Germline V gives CDR1 SGHRS, CDR2 YFSETQ. CDR3 nucleotides: TGCGCCAGCAGCTGGGAAGGACAGGCAAAGTACTTC. It translates to CASSWEGQAKYF.

The sample holds a few counts of this clonotype. The chain is built from TRBV2 and TRBJ2-3, with no clear D. The germline gives CDR1 SNHLY, CDR2 FYNNEI. The CDR3 contains 12 residues. The V gene lost 4 bases and the J gene lost 3 bases, with 5 bases spanning the gap. CDR3 DNA: TGTGCCAGCAGTGTTAGAACAGATACGCAGTATTTT. The encoded protein is CASSVRTDTQYF.

The V gene is TRBV10-3, the J gene TRBJ2-1, with 7 bases lining up with TRBD2. The V gene end was trimmed by 0 bases and the J gene end by 5 bases; junction bases not matched to a gene: 7. Germline assignment: CDR1 ENHRY and CDR2 SYGVKD. CDR3 length: 16 residues. CDR3: CAISESILADNNEQFF. CDR3 DNA sequence: TGTGCCATCAGTGAGTCGATCCTAGCGGATAACAATGAGCAGTTCTTC.

This clonotype has only a few counts. The chain is built from TRBV7-7 and TRBJ1-1; D gene uncertain. CDR3 size: 13 residues. V lost 0 bases to trimming and J lost 2 bases, with 4 bases between them. Per germline, CDR1 SSHAT and CDR2 FNYEAQ (reference sequence). The CDR3, as DNA: TGTGCCAGCAGCTTAGCCTATAACACTGAAGCTTTCTTT. Its protein product is CASSLAYNTEAFF.

This clonotype turned up a few times. The chain recombines TRBV29-1 with TRBJ2-7; 9 nucleotides align to TRBD1. Trimming took 4 bases from V and 6 from J; bases not matched to a gene: 7. The CDR3 contains 13 residues. Germline V lookup: CDR1 SQVTM, CDR2 ANQGSEA. CDR3 sequence: CSVGLDRGFEQYF. CDR3 in DNA: TGCAGCGTTGGTTTGGACAGGGGATTCGAGCAGTACTTC.

This clonotype occurred a few times. This sequence joins TRBV30 and TRBJ1-1, with D maybe TRBD1 (5 bases). This CDR3 region has 15 residues. Trimming cost V 4 bases and J 7 bases, with 22 bases left between them. Per germline, CDR1 GTSNPN and CDR2 SVGIG (reference sequence). CDR3 DNA: TGTGCCTGGACAGTCGTGGGTCAGTCGGGGGGTGAAGCTTTCTTT. This translates into CAWTVVGQSGGEAFF.

This sequence joins TRBV12-3 or TRBV12-4 and TRBJ2-3; TRBD2 matches at 10 bases. The ends lost 5 bases at V and 3 bases at J; junction bases unmatched: 8. The CDR3 sequence is 16 residues long. In DNA, the CDR3 is TGTGCCAGCAGTCCCGGGACTAGCGTTAGGACAGATACGCAGTATTTT. It specifies CASSPGTSVRTDTQYF.

This clonotype was seen at least ten times. The chain is built from TRBV9 and TRBJ2-7; 11 bases align to TRBD2. V lost 0 bases and J lost 4; bases outside the gene matches: 6. Germline loops: CDR1 SGDLS, CDR2 YYNGEE. The CDR3 loop spans 16 amino acids. This CDR3 is CASSVGPGLAGYEQYF. The CDR3 DNA is TGTGCCAGCAGCGTAGGACCCGGACTAGCGGGTTACGAGCAGTACTTC.

About this clonotype itself: Possible read error: a much larger clone is one base away. A read error is likely, as this CDR3 ends without the conserved phenylalanine or tryptophan. The rearrangement joins TRBV24-1 to TRBJ1-5; 10 nucleotides match TRBD1. The V segment lost 5 bases and the J segment 6 bases; nucleotides outside the gene matches: 3. Germline loops: CDR1 KGHDR, CDR2 SFDVKD. The length of the CDR3 is 14 residues. This CDR3 is CATSAGTGVQPQHS. The CDR3 DNA is TGTGCCACCAGTGCCGGGACAGGGGTTCAGCCCCAGCATTCT.

For the CDR3, the DNA is TGTGCCAGCAGCCAAAGGACTAGCCGCTTGGAGCAGTTCTTC. Its translation: CASSQRTSRLEQFF. V is TRBV28 and J is TRBJ2-1, with 8 nucleotides matching TRBD2. Germline-derived CDR1 and CDR2 are MDHEN and SYDVKM. The trim removed 6 bases at V and 10 bases at J, leaving 11 bases unmatched. CDR3 size: 14 residues.

This chain joins TRBV7-6 and TRBJ2-3; D gene uncertain. Germline CDR1 and CDR2: SGHVS and FNYEAQ. Deletions cut 5 bases from V and 2 bases from J, with 20 bases between. This CDR3 spans 17 amino acids. The DNA for the CDR3 is TGTGCCAGCAGCCCCCGAGTTGTCGGTAACCCCACAGATACGCAGTATTTT. It specifies CASSPRVVGNPTDTQYF.